The 29 T cell receptor beta chains reported below all come from one sample, sequenced in a study of Tregs in tolerant kidney transplant recipients. TCRdb keeps only in-frame clones here, not all; method: immunoSEQ multiplex PCR. The sample carries 100,000 to 130,000 clones, around 90% recorded once. This sample comprised CD4+ T cells from blood, obtained before the transplant. These receptors came from a human donor who received a combined kidney and bone marrow transplant.

V gene TRBV28 combines with J gene TRBJ2-7; possible D gene TRBD2, 6 bases. The V end lost 2 bases, the J end lost 0 bases, and 14 bases lay between the germline ends. CDR3 length: 16 amino acids. In germline, CDR1 is MDHEN, CDR2 SYDVKM. The CDR3 region is CASSLRVAGSSYEQYF. Here the CDR3 DNA reads TGTGCCAGCAGTTTAAGGGTCGCGGGGAGCTCCTACGAGCAGTACTTC. The full variable domain, with the rest looked up from reference TRBV28 and TRBJ2-7, is DVKVTQSSRYLVKRTGEKVFLECVQDMDHENMFWYRQDPGLGLRLIYFSYDVKMKEKGDIPEGYSVSREKKERFSLILESASTNQTSMYLCASSLRVAGSSYEQYFGPGTRLTVT.

The J gene is TRBJ1-1, the V gene TRBV30, with D maybe TRBD1 (5 bases). The CDR3 has 14 residues. Germline V lookup: CDR1 GTSNPN, CDR2 SVGIG (reference sequence). Deletions cut 2 bases from V and 4 bases from J, with 14 bases between. The CDR3 here is CAWSLQTAGTEAFF. CDR3 DNA: TGTGCCTGGAGTTTACAGACAGCGGGCACTGAAGCTTTCTTT.

The chain employs TRBV19 and TRBJ1-1; weak D call: TRBD1 (6 bases). Germline V gives CDR1 LNHDA, CDR2 SQIVND (reference sequence). The CDR3 has 14 amino acids. V lost 4 bases, J lost 5 bases, and 14 bases lay in between. CDR3 in DNA: TGTGCCAGTAGTACATTACAGGGTCTTACTGAAGCTTTCTTT. Translation gives CASSTLQGLTEAFF.

A single count supports this clone. This CDR3 is CSVGRERAEAFF. CDR3 in DNA: TGCAGCGTTGGGCGAGAACGGGCTGAAGCTTTCTTT. The chain has TRBV29-1 and TRBJ1-1, with unresolved D. V lost 4 bases and J lost 6, with 12 bases in between. This CDR3 is built from 12 residues. Germline V gives CDR1 SQVTM, CDR2 ANQGSEA.

The chain links TRBV30 to TRBJ1-2, with TRBD1 as a possible D gene (5 bases). CDR1 and CDR2 (germline): GTSNPN, SVGIG (reference sequence). V lost 5 bases to trimming and J lost 8 bases, with 15 bases between them. The CDR3 extends over 12 amino acids. The CDR3 loop reads CAWYGQGSGYTF. CDR3 sequence (DNA): TGTGCCTGGTACGGGCAGGGAAGCGGCTACACCTTC.

This clone was recorded once. J is TRBJ2-1 and V is TRBV6-5; 7 bases are a match to TRBD1. This CDR3 spans 12 amino acids. Germline V lookup: CDR1 MNHEY, CDR2 SVGAGI. V was pared by 4 bases and J by 7 bases, with 1 base of the junction left unmatched. CDR3 coding DNA: TGTGCCAGCAGTTCGACAGGGAATGAGCAGTTCTTC. Encoded protein: CASSSTGNEQFF.

As DNA, the CDR3 is TGTGCCAGCAGCCCCGGACAGGGTAGGACTGAAGCTTTCTTT. This sequence encodes CASSPGQGRTEAFF. This rearrangement joins TRBV5-5 to TRBJ1-1, with 8 bases identical to TRBD1. CDR1 is SGHKS and CDR2 is YYEKEE in the germline V gene (reference sequence). The J segment lost 5 bases and the V segment lost 4 bases, leaving 7 bases of the junction unmatched. The length of the CDR3 is 14 residues.

In its sample, this clone was seen a few times. The genes are TRBV6-5 and TRBJ1-5; D is possibly TRBD1 (6 bases). The germline gives CDR1 MNHEY, CDR2 SVGAGI. This CDR3 is 13 amino acids long. V was clipped by 7 bases and J by 3 bases, with 10 bases between them. The DNA for the CDR3 is TGTGCCAGCAAACAGGGCCTCAATCAGCCCCAGCATTTT. It encodes CASKQGLNQPQHF.

V gene TRBV6-6 combines with J gene TRBJ1-2, with D unresolved. The V end lost 2 bases, the J end lost 8 bases, and 9 bases lay between the germline ends. The CDR3 sequence is 12 residues long. Germline V gene sequence: CDR1 MNHNY, CDR2 SVGAGI (reference sequence). The CDR3 loop reads CASSYAAAGYTF. The CDR3 bases are TGTGCCAGCAGTTACGCGGCAGCCGGCTACACCTTC.

CDR3 loop: CASRAGLTKNIQYF. Written as DNA, the CDR3 is TGTGCCAGCAGGGCGGGTTTAACCAAAAACATTCAGTACTTC. The chain employs TRBV28 and TRBJ2-4; the D gene is possibly TRBD2 (5 bases). V lost 6 bases, J lost 2 bases, and 11 bases lay in between. The CDR3 totals 14 residues. Germline lookup yields CDR1 MDHEN and CDR2 SYDVKM.

V gene TRBV7-2 combines with J gene TRBJ1-4; 7 bases agree with TRBD1. Germline loops: CDR1 SGHTA, CDR2 FQGNSA. The CDR3 is 15 amino acids. V lost 5 bases, J lost 8 bases, and 11 bases stayed unmatched. The CDR3 bases are TGTGCCAGCAGCCCAGTACAGGGGTCGGGGGAAAAACTGTTTTTT. Amino acids: CASSPVQGSGEKLFF. Filled out from reference TRBV7-2 and TRBJ1-4, the complete variable domain reads GAGVSQSPSNKVTEKGKDVELRCDPISGHTALYWYRQSLGQGLEFLIYFQGNSAPDKSGLPSDRFSAERTGGSVSTLTIQRTQQEDSAVYLCASSPVQGSGEKLFFGSGTQLSVL.

The chain's CDR3 is CASSSTVDAYEQYF. The CDR3 DNA follows: TGTGCCAGTAGTTCGACAGTAGACGCCTACGAGCAGTACTTC. V is TRBV19 and J is TRBJ2-7; maybe TRBD1 (5 bases). The germline V gene encodes CDR1 LNHDA and CDR2 SQIVND (reference sequence). This CDR3 comprises 14 residues. V was clipped by 5 bases and J by 2 bases, with 13 bases between them.

The chain is built from TRBV19 and TRBJ2-3, with D maybe TRBD2 (5 bases). This CDR3 is 13 amino acids long. Germline CDR1 is LNHDA and CDR2 is SQIVND (reference sequence). The V gene lost 4 bases and the J gene lost 6 bases, with 11 bases spanning the gap. The CDR3 nucleotides are TGTGCCAGTAGTACCCGACTATACGATACGCAGTATTTT. It yields the protein CASSTRLYDTQYF.

This chain connects TRBV5-8 to TRBJ2-1, with 7 positions matching TRBD2. Germline CDR1 and CDR2: SGHTS and YDEGEE. With 4 bases clipped from V and 2 bases from J, the junction kept 6 bases outside the gene matches. The CDR3 is 15 amino acids. CDR3: CASSASGLPYNEQFF. CDR3 in DNA: TGTGCCAGCAGCGCTAGCGGATTACCCTACAATGAGCAGTTCTTC.

The chain links TRBV19 to TRBJ1-2; TRBD1 agrees at 7 bases. The CDR3 has 15 amino acids. V shed 7 bases, J shed 3 bases, and the junction held 11 bases outside the gene matches. Germline CDR1 LNHDA, CDR2 SQIVND (reference sequence). The CDR3 nucleotides are TGTGCCAGTACCTCACCCACCCAGGGGGACTATGGCTACACCTTC. It yields the protein CASTSPTQGDYGYTF.

This CDR3 reads CASSLPSGGFGETQYF. The CDR3, as DNA: TGCGCCAGCAGCTTGCCTAGCGGGGGGTTCGGAGAGACCCAGTACTTC. The chain links TRBV5-1 to TRBJ2-5; 11 bases are shared with TRBD2. Germline CDR1 SGHRS, CDR2 YFSETQ. J was trimmed by 4 bases and V by 1 base; bases with no gene match: 6. CDR3 length: 16 amino acids.

V is TRBV29-1 and J is TRBJ2-2; 9 bases line up with TRBD2. The CDR3 length is 17 residues. V lost 0 bases, J lost 1 base, and 6 bases stayed unmatched. Germline values: CDR1 SQVTM, CDR2 ANQGSEA. As DNA, the CDR3 is TGCAGCGTTGAAGACACCCGCGGGGGGGTGAACACCGGGGAGCTGTTTTTT. As protein: CSVEDTRGGVNTGELFF.

The chain has TRBV11-2 and TRBJ2-3; 16 bases line up with TRBD2. The length of the CDR3 is 18 residues. The V gene end was trimmed by 0 bases and the J gene end by 4 bases; junction bases not matched to a gene: 4. Per the germline V gene, CDR1 is SGHAT and CDR2 is FQNNGV. The CDR3 sequence: CASSLDRGTSGRADTQYF. DNA for the CDR3: TGTGCCAGCAGCTTAGATCGGGGGACTAGCGGGAGGGCAGATACGCAGTATTTT.

The chain recombines TRBV7-9 with TRBJ1-2; no firm D call. With 3 bases removed from V and 0 bases from J, the gap between germline ends came to 14 bases. The CDR3 totals 16 residues. Germline V lookup: CDR1 SEHNR, CDR2 FQNEAQ (reference sequence). The CDR3 loop reads CASSFPWARTNYGYTF. DNA for the CDR3: TGTGCCAGCAGCTTTCCTTGGGCAAGAACTAACTATGGCTACACCTTC.

The DNA of the CDR3 is TGTGCCAGCAGCTTAGTTGGGGGAGGCGGGGAAAAACTGTTTTTT. It encodes CASSLVGGGGEKLFF. The gene calls are TRBV7-8 and TRBJ1-4; possibly TRBD1 for D (5 bases). The CDR3 has 15 residues. The V end was cut by 1 base, the J end by 8 bases, with 14 bases between. The germline gives CDR1 SGHVS, CDR2 FQNEAQ.

The V gene is TRBV28, the J gene TRBJ1-2, with 8 positions matching TRBD1. The CDR3 is 13 residues long. Trimming at V came to 6 bases and at J to 3 bases, leaving 3 bases not matched to a gene. CDR1 and CDR2 (germline): MDHEN, SYDVKM. CDR3 sequence reads: CASRLTGDYGYTF. CDR3 bases: TGTGCCAGCAGGTTGACAGGGGACTATGGCTACACCTTC.

The rearrangement uses TRBV5-6 and TRBJ2-7; 8 nucleotides align to TRBD2. The CDR3 runs 16 residues. Germline V lookup: CDR1 SGHDT, CDR2 YYEEEE. Germline trimming cut 0 bases from V and 4 bases from J; bases unmatched to any gene: 9. CDR3 coding DNA: TGTGCCAGCAGCTTGGAGCTAAGCGGGAGAGTGTACGAGCAGTACTTC. Its protein is CASSLELSGRVYEQYF. Variable domain in full (rest from reference TRBV5-6 and TRBJ2-7): DAGVTQSPTHLIKTRGQQVTLRCSPKSGHDTVSWYQQALGQGPQFIFQYYEEEERQRGNFPDRFSGHQFPNYSSELNVNALLLGDSALYLCASSLELSGRVYEQYFGPGTRLTVT.

V gene TRBV25-1 combines with J gene TRBJ1-1; 8 bases are shared with TRBD1. With 2 bases clipped from V and 4 bases from J, the junction kept 9 bases outside the gene matches. The CDR3 has 16 residues. Germline-derived CDR1 and CDR2 are MGHDK and SYGVNS. The CDR3 region has the DNA TGTGCCAGCAGTGAAATGCAGGGGGCATGGGGCACTGAAGCTTTCTTT. This codes for CASSEMQGAWGTEAFF.

The chain couples TRBV6-5 to TRBJ1-2; D remains unclear. V lost 6 bases and J 3 bases, leaving 11 bases between the germline ends. The germline V gene has CDR1 MNHEY and CDR2 SVGAGI. CDR3 size: 13 residues. The CDR3 coding sequence is TGTGCCAGCAGCCCGTCTCGGGACTATGGCTACACCTTC. It codes for CASSPSRDYGYTF.

The genes are TRBV6-5 and TRBJ1-1; D uncertain. Germline CDR1 reads MNHEY; CDR2 reads SVGAGI. V lost 0 bases to trimming and J lost 1 base, with 6 bases between them. This CDR3 is 14 amino acids long. The CDR3 DNA follows: TGTGCCAGCAGTTACTCGCGTGGGAACACTGAAGCTTTCTTT. This sequence encodes CASSYSRGNTEAFF.

The chain links TRBV27 to TRBJ2-3; 8 bases are a match to TRBD1. Germline assignment: CDR1 MNHEY and CDR2 SMNVEV (reference sequence). The V and J ends lost 7 bases and 4 bases, in that order; junction bases with no gene match: 10. This CDR3 region has 15 residues. The CDR3 DNA follows: TGTGCCAGCAACAGACCGGGACAGGCAGCAGATACGCAGTATTTT. Encoded protein: CASNRPGQAADTQYF.

V usage is TRBV4-3 and J usage is TRBJ2-1; TRBD2 agrees at 8 bases. V trimming: 2 bases; J trimming: 2 bases; junction bases outside the gene matches: 5. This CDR3 is 16 amino acids long. In germline, CDR1 is LGHNA, CDR2 YSLEER. CDR3 loop: CASSQLSGIPYNEQFF. The CDR3 region has the DNA TGCGCCAGCAGCCAACTTAGCGGGATCCCCTACAATGAGCAGTTCTTC.

The rearrangement uses TRBV5-1 and TRBJ2-2; TRBD2 aligns across 10 bases. Germline trimming cut 0 bases from V and 3 bases from J; bases unmatched to any gene: 11. Germline CDR1 and CDR2: SGHRS and YFSETQ. This CDR3 has 19 residues. This CDR3 is CASSLGEGLAGVYTGELFF. CDR3 DNA sequence: TGCGCCAGCAGCTTGGGAGAGGGCCTAGCGGGGGTGTACACCGGGGAGCTGTTTTTT.

Comments on this clone: Other nucleotide sequences from this sample produce the same CDR3. The chain carries TRBV20-1 and TRBJ1-5, with D hard to call. The CDR3 covers 11 residues. CDR1 and CDR2 from the germline V gene are DFQATT and SNEGSKA (reference sequence). V lost 3 bases and J 5 bases, leaving 5 bases between the germline ends. CDR3 nucleotides: TGCAGTGCTAGTCCTGATCAGCCCCAGCATTTT. As protein: CSASPDQPQHF.